The clone carrying this T cell receptor beta chain was seen a handful of times. As yet, its antigen is unknown. The data are from a study of blood T cells in healthy people across ages. Broader study findings: Compared with aged donors, long-lived donors showed fewer expanded clones, suggesting selection.

Trimming stripped 0 bases from V and 4 bases from J, with 10 bases between. There are 14 residues in the CDR3. Germline loops: CDR1 SGHKS, CDR2 YYEKEE (reference sequence). For the second PCR, which ran for about 7 to 11 cycles, a sample-barcoded 5' primer and a J-beta primer mix were used. Each cDNA molecule was tagged by a template-switch adaptor with 12 random nucleotides. TCRdb re-analysed the 5' RACE reads in MiXCR, keeping a single row per CDR3 protein. Of about 940,000 distinct CDR3 sequences listed, around 49% were seen once; the top ten hold 13%. The sample providers were healthy Caucasian people from Russia, aged about 6 to 90.

The sequence derives from a man aged 25 to 40 in good health. Sequencing used blood. This sequence joins TRBV5-5 and TRBJ1-1; D is perhaps TRBD1 (5 bases). This CDR3 reads CASSLGGGSTEAFF. CDR3 DNA sequence: TGTGCCAGCAGCTTGGGGGGGGGAAGCACTGAAGCTTTCTTT.